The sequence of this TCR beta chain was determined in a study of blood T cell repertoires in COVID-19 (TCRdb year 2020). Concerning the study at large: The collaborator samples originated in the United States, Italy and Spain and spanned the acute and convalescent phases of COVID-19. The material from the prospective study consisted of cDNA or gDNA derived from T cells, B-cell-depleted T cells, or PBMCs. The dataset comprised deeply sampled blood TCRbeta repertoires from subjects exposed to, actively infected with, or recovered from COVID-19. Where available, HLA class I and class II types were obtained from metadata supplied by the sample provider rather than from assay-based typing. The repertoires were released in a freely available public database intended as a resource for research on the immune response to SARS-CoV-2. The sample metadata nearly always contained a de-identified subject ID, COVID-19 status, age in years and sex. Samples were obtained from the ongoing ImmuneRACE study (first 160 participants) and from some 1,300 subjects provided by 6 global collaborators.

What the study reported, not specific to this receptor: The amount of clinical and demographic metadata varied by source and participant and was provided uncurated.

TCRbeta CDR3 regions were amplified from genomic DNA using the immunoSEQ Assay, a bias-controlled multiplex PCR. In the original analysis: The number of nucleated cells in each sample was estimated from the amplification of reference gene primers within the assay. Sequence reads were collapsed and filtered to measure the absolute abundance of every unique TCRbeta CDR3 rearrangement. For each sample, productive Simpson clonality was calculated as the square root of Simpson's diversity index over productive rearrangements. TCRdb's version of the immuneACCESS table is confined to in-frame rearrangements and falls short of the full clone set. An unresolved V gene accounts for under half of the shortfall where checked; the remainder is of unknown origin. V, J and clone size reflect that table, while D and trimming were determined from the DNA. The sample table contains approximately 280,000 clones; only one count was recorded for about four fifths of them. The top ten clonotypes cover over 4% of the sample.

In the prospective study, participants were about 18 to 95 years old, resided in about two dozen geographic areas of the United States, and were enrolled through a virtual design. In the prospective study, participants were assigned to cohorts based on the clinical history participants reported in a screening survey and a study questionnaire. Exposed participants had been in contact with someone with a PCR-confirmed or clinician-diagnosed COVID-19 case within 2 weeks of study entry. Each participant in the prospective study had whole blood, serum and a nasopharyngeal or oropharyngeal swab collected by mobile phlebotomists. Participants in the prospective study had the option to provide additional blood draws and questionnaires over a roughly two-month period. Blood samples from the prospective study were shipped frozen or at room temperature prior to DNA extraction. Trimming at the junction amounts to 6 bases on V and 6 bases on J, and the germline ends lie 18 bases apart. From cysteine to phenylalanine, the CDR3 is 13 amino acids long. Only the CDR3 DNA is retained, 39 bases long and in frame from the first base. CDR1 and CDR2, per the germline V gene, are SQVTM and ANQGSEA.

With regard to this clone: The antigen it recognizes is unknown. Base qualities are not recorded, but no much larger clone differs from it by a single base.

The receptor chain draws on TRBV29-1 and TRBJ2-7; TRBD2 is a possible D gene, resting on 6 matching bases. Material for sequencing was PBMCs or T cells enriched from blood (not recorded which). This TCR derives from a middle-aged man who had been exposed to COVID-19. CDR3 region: CSVDFRIGGEQYF. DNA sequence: TGCAGCGTCGACTTTCGGATCGGGGGCGAGCAGTACTTC.